This T cell receptor (beta chain) was obtained from a study of glioma-infiltrating T cells after dendritic cell vaccination. As for the study in general: Between about 2003 and 2012, patients got autologous tumor lysate-pulsed dendritic cell vaccines. Dendritic cells derived from monocytes and pulsed with autologous tumor lysate formed the vaccine.

The immunoSEQ assay amplified TCRB CDR3 from up to roughly 2 ug DNA. The PCR used 60 V beta and 13 J beta primers. Sequencing used immunoSEQ multiplex PCR; TCRdb keeps in-frame clones, though not all of them. The table lists about 64,000 clones, 82% of them singletons. The germline V gene encodes CDR1 MGHRA and CDR2 YSYEKL. This CDR3 contains 14 residues. Trimming pared 0 bases from V and 6 bases from J, leaving 11 bases between. J is TRBJ1-2 and V is TRBV4-1, with TRBD1 as a possible D gene (6 bases). This TCR was sampled from a human donor with glioblastoma. Sequenced here: blood, sampled before dendritic cell vaccination. CDR3 residues: CASSQDRQEDGYTF. In DNA, the CDR3 is TGCGCCAGCAGCCAAGACAGACAGGAGGATGGCTACACCTTC.